This record looks at one T cell receptor beta chain sequence and its context. Its matching antigen is unknown. This entry is derived from a study of CD8+CD57+ T cells in acquired aplastic anemia. Study at large: Sorted CD4+ plus CD8+ cells gave DNA averaging about 3.2 ug. Study results and caveats: The number of CD8+ CDR3 sequences shared by patients and controls was approximately 31. Controls and patients did not differ significantly in CD8+ Simpson's diversity.

CDR3 and TCR beta VDJ profiling relied on a genomic DNA template. TCRdb re-analysed the reads in MiXCR, keeping a single row per CDR3 protein. Of 65,000 or so distinct CDR3 sequences in the sample, 55% were seen once. This CDR3 contains 14 residues. CDR1 is DFQATT and CDR2 is SNEGSKA in the germline V gene (reference sequence). V lost 3 bases and J lost 3; bases outside the gene matches: 6. The origin of this receptor is a human donor in good health, serving as a control. Input material: sorted CD4+, CD8+, or CD8+CD57+ T cells (not recorded which) from PBMCs. The chain is built from TRBV20-1 and TRBJ2-7, with 9 bases that match TRBD1. The CDR3 region has the DNA TGCAGTGCTAGCCCTTGGACAGGGGACTACGAGCAGTACTTC. Translated, it gives CSASPWTGDYEQYF.